This T cell receptor (beta chain) emerged from a study of cytomegalovirus exposure and HLA in healthy donors. Amplification used 60 Vbeta primers and 13 Jbeta primers. The data were produced by immunoSEQ multiplex PCR, yet TCRdb's version contains in-frame clones alone and is incomplete. The sample includes 200,000 or so clones, about three quarters of them seen just once. Study outcomes and limitations: Compared with the roughly 670-donor mean, an Asian-associated ancestry cluster reportedly had fewer N-insertions, according to a later analysis.

Unmatched junction bases numbered 14, after V lost 5 bases and J lost 7 bases. Germline CDR1 reads SGHDT; CDR2 reads YYEEEE. This CDR3 has 15 amino acids. This clone was observed a handful of times. Antigen unknown. Sequenced input: PBMCs. The sequence was collected from a woman in her twenties or thirties in good health and CMV-seropositive. V usage is TRBV5-6 and J usage is TRBJ1-2, with 7 bases fitting TRBD1. The CDR3 DNA sequence: TGTGCCAGCAGTCAGGCTCACAGGGGATTCGCTGGCTACACCTTC. Amino acid sequence: CASSQAHRGFAGYTF.